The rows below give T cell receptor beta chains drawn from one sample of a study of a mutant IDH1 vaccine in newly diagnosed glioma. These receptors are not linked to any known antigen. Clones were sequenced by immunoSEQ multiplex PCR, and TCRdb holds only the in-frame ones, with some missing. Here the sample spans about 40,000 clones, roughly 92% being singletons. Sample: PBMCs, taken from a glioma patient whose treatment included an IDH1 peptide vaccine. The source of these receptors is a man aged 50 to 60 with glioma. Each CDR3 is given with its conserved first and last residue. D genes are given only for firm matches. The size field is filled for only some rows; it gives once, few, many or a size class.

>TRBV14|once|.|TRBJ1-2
TGTGCCAGCAGCCAACGATCCGCAGGGAACTATGGCTACACCTTC
CASSQRSAGNYGYTF
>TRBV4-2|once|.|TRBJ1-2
TGTGCCAGCAGCCAAGATGGAAAGGATGGCTACACCTTC
CASSQDGKDGYTF
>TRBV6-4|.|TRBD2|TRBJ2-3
TGTGCCAGCAGTGACGCCTTTAGAGCGGGGGGGTTTTCCCCCCCGGGCACAGATACGCAGTATTTT
CASSDAFRAGGFSPPGTDTQYF
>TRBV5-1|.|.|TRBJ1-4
TGCGCCAGCAGCTTGAGTCAGGGAAGGGAAAAACTGTTTTTT
CASSLSQGREKLFF
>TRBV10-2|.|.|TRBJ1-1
TGCGCCAGCCGTGAGAGGGGCCCGGATGAAGCTTTCTTT
CASRERGPDEAFF
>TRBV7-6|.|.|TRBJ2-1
TGTGCCAGCAGCTTACTGGGCGGGGCCTCCTACAATGAGCAGTTCTTC
CASSLLGGASYNEQFF
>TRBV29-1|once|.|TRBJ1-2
TGCAGCGTTATACGCGCCTGGGACGGCGTAGGGTATGGCTACACCTTC
CSVIRAWDGVGYGYTF
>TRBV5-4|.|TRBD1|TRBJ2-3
TGTGCCAGCAGCTCGGACAGGGAAGATACGCAGTATTTT
CASSSDREDTQYF
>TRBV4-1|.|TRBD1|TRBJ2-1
TGCGCCAGCAGCCCGGGACAGGGGTCCAATGAGCAGTTCTTC
CASSPGQGSNEQFF
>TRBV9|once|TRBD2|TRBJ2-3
TGTGCCAGCAGCTCAGGACTAGCGGGGAACACAGATACGCAGTATTTT
CASSSGLAGNTDTQYF
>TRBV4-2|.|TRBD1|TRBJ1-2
TGTGCCAGCAGCCAAGATCCGGTTGGGACAGGGTATGGCTACACCTTC
CASSQDPVGTGYGYTF
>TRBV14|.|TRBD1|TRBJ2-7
TGTGCCAGCAGCCAAGCCCGGACAGGGGGCTTCCTTCGAGAGCAGTACTTC
CASSQARTGGFLREQYF
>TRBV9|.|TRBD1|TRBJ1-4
TGTGCCAGCAGCGAGAGGGGGACAGGACTTAGGAATGAAAAACTGTTTTTT
CASSERGTGLRNEKLFF
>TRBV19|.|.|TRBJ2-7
TGTGCCAGTAGTATCCAGGAGGGTTACGAGCAGTACTTC
CASSIQEGYEQYF
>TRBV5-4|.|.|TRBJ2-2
TGTGCCAGCAGCGGCAGGGGTATGGGCGGGGAGCTGTTTTTT
CASSGRGMGGELFF
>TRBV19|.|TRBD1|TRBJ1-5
TGTGCCAGTAGGGGGGGGGCAGGGGGTAATGGCAATCAGCCCCAGCATTTT
CASRGGAGGNGNQPQHF
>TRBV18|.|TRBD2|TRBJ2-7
TGTGCCAGCTCACCACCACTAGCGGTCTACGAGCAGTACTTC
CASSPPLAVYEQYF
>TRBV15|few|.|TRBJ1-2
TGTGCCACCAGCAGAGGGGGGGGCACTAACTATGGCTACACCTTC
CATSRGGGTNYGYTF
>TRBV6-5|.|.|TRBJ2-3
TGTGCCAGCAGTTACAAGGGGTTCACAGATACGCAGTATTTT
CASSYKGFTDTQYF
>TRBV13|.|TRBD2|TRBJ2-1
TGTGCCAGCAGGCTTAGCGGGGGGGCTAGCGATGAGCAGTTCTTC
CASRLSGGASDEQFF
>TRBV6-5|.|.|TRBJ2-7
TGTGCCAGCAGTTACTCGAGTCAGGGTGAGCAGTACTTC
CASSYSSQGEQYF
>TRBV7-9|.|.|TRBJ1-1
TGTGCCAGCAGCTTAGCGGGCCGAAACACTGAAGCTTTCTTT
CASSLAGRNTEAFF
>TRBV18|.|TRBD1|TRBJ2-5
TGTGCCAGCTCACCCCTTGGACAGGGACAAGAGACCCAGTACTTC
CASSPLGQGQETQYF
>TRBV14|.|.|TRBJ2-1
TGTGCCAGCAGCCAAGATGCACAGGGTTACAATGAGCAGTTCTTC
CASSQDAQGYNEQFF
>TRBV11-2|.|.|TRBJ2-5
TGTGCCAGCAGTTCCGGGGTACAAGAGACCCAGTACTTC
CASSSGVQETQYF
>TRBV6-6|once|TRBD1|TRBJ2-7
TGTGCCAGCACCTTCCGGGACAGCTCCTACGAGCAGTACTTC
CASTFRDSSYEQYF
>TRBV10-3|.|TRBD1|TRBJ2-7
TGTGCCTCTCAAAGCCCCGGACAGGGGCGAGCCTACGAGCAGTACTTC
CASQSPGQGRAYEQYF
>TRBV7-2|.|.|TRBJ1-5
TGTGCCAGCAGCTTGGGCAATCAGCCCCAGCATTTT
CASSLGNQPQHF
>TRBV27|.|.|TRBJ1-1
TGTGCCAGCAGTGCCCGGGTGGGGGGGATGAACACTGAAGCTTTCTTT
CASSARVGGMNTEAFF
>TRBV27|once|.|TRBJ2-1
TGTGCCAGCAGACGGGAGTACAATGAGCAGTTCTTC
CASRREYNEQFF
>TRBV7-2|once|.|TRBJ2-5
TGTGCCAGTCGAGGGGGTCAAGAGACCCAGTACTTC
CASRGGQETQYF
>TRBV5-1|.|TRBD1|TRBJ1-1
TGCGCCAGCAGCCTGGGACAGGGGGCCTGGGCTTTCTTT
CASSLGQGAWAFF
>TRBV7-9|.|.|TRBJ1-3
TGTGCCAGCAGCTTAAACCCGGTAGACACCATATATTTT
CASSLNPVDTIYF
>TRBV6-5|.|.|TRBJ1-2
TGTGCCAGCAGTGCGACGACACCTCCGGGTGGCTACACCTTC
CASSATTPPGGYTF
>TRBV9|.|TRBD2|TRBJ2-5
TGTGCCAGCAGCGTCAAAACCTCGGGAAGCGGGGTGTACCAAGAGACCCAGTACTTC
CASSVKTSGSGVYQETQYF
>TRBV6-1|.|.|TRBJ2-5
TGTGCCAGCAGTGAACTAAAGGGTTGGGGGGAAGTGTCCCAGTACTTC
CASSELKGWGEVSQYF
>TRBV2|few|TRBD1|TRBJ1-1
TGTGCCAGCAGCAGAGACAGGGGCGAGAACACTGAAGCTTTCTTT
CASSRDRGENTEAFF
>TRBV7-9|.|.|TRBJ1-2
TGTGCCAGCAGCTTAGCGTCGGGGTGGAATGGCTACACCTTC
CASSLASGWNGYTF
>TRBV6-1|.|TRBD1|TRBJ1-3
TGTGCCAGCAGTCCCGGGACAGGTTCTGGAAACACCATATATTTT
CASSPGTGSGNTIYF
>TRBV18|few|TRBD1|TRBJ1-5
TGTGCCAGCTCACCACGGACAGGGGCGGATCAGCCCCAGCATTTT
CASSPRTGADQPQHF